These 27 T cell receptor beta chains were sequenced from one sample in a study of blood T cell repertoires in COVID-19. Clones were read by immunoSEQ multiplex PCR, and TCRdb kept only the in-frame ones, dropping some. The data show approximately 310,000 clones, approximately 83% seen once. The sequenced material came from PBMCs or T cells enriched from blood (not recorded which). The receptors derive from a man aged 30 to 39 who had recovered from COVID-19.

The CDR3 region has the DNA TGTGCCAGCAGCCAAGTGGTACTAGCGGGGGCCGGGGCCGGGGAGCTGTTTTTT. It translates to CASSQVVLAGAGAGELFF. V usage is TRBV3-1 (or the pseudogene TRBV3-2) and J usage is TRBJ2-2; 11 bases are shared with TRBD2. J gave up 6 bases and V 1 base, and 10 bases lay outside the gene matches. CDR1 LGHDT and CDR2 YNNKEL come from the germline V gene (reference sequence). This CDR3 contains 18 residues.

The chain employs TRBV10-3 and TRBJ2-1; 12 bases are a match to TRBD2. The trim removed 4 bases at V and 0 bases at J, leaving 1 base unmatched. The CDR3 length is 16 residues. Germline CDR1 ENHRY, CDR2 SYGVKD. This CDR3 reads CAISVLAGGSYNEQFF. Here the CDR3 DNA reads TGTGCCATCAGTGTACTAGCGGGGGGCTCCTACAATGAGCAGTTCTTC.

The chain links TRBV19 to TRBJ1-3; D gene uncertain. V lost 5 bases and J 2 bases, leaving 7 bases between the germline ends. Germline loops: CDR1 LNHDA, CDR2 SQIVND (reference sequence). This CDR3 contains 13 residues. The CDR3 DNA follows: TGTGCCAGTAGTCGAGGTCCTGGAAACACCATATATTTT. It yields the protein CASSRGPGNTIYF.

The chain couples TRBV5-1 to TRBJ2-7, with D possibly TRBD1 on 6 matching bases. Trimming took off 0 bases at V and 2 bases at J, with 18 bases between the two ends. The CDR3 extends over 17 amino acids. The germline gives CDR1 SGHRS, CDR2 YFSETQ. CDR3 sequence (DNA): TGCGCCAGCAGCTTGGAAGCTTTGTGGGGGCCGACCTACGAGCAGTACTTC. Its protein product is CASSLEALWGPTYEQYF.

V gene TRBV5-4 combines with J gene TRBJ1-1; unclear D gene. CDR1 SGHNT and CDR2 YYREEE come from the germline V gene (reference sequence). The CDR3 has 16 amino acids. V dropped 0 bases and J dropped 0 bases, with 12 bases sitting between them. This CDR3 reads CASSLAGAQMNTEAFF. CDR3 nucleotide sequence: TGTGCCAGCAGCTTGGCAGGTGCTCAGATGAACACTGAAGCTTTCTTT.

V usage is TRBV5-1 and J usage is TRBJ2-7, with D perhaps TRBD1 (5 bases). Trimming left V 3 bases short and J 2 bases short, with 21 bases between. Germline V gene lookup returns CDR1 SGHRS and CDR2 YFSETQ. This CDR3 is 17 amino acids long. The DNA of the CDR3 is TGCGCCAGCAGCTCGACAGACCTAAGACTTTCTCCCTACGAGCAGTACTTC. The encoded protein is CASSSTDLRLSPYEQYF.

This chain connects TRBV6-2 or TRBV6-3 to TRBJ1-2; D remains unclear. Germline V gene data show CDR1 as MNHEY and CDR2 as SVGEGT. Trimming stripped 2 bases from V and 4 bases from J, with 14 bases between. CDR3 size: 15 residues. CDR3 protein: CASSYAIGDLYGYTF. DNA of the CDR3: TGTGCCAGCAGTTACGCCATCGGGGATCTCTATGGCTACACCTTC.

The rearrangement uses TRBV30 and TRBJ1-4; D gene ambiguous. This CDR3 contains 14 residues. Trimming took 0 bases from V and 7 from J, leaving 12 bases between them. CDR1 and CDR2 from the germline V gene are GTSNPN and SVGIG (reference sequence). The CDR3, as DNA: TGTGCCTGGAGTGTTAACAGTAGACGTGAAAAACTGTTTTTT. Its translation is CAWSVNSRREKLFF. Filled out from reference TRBV30 and TRBJ1-4, the complete variable domain reads SQTIHQWPATLVQPVGSPLSLECTVEGTSNPNLYWYRQAAGRGLQLLFYSVGIGQISSEVPQNLSASRPQDRQFILSSKKLLLSDSGFYLCAWSVNSRREKLFFGSGTQLSVL.

The rearrangement uses TRBV14 and TRBJ1-3; 9 bases are a match to TRBD1. CDR3 length: 17 residues. The V gene's germline CDR1 is SGHDN and CDR2 FVKESK. V dropped 0 bases and J dropped 3; count of bases not matched to a gene: 6. CDR3 in amino acids: CASSQEKDRGGGNTIYF. In nucleotides, the CDR3 is TGTGCCAGCAGCCAAGAAAAGGACAGGGGAGGTGGAAACACCATATATTTT.

This chain joins TRBV12-3 or TRBV12-4 and TRBJ1-3; D ambiguous. This CDR3 is built from 12 residues. Between the trimmed V and J ends, which lost 5 bases and 4 bases, there was a span of 6 bases. The CDR3 DNA follows: TGTGCCAGCAGTATACAGGGAAACACCATATATTTT. Translating gives CASSIQGNTIYF.

The chain carries TRBV3-1 (or the pseudogene TRBV3-2) and TRBJ2-1, with 7 bases aligning to TRBD2. V lost 5 bases, J lost 5 bases, and 9 bases stayed unmatched. The CDR3 sequence is 15 residues long. Per germline, CDR1 LGHDT and CDR2 YNNKEL (reference sequence). The CDR3 bases are TGTGCCAGCAGCTCACTAGCGCGGAATAACAATGAGCAGTTCTTC. Translating gives CASSSLARNNNEQFF.

The CDR3 sequence is CASSSRDRGAYNEQFF. The CDR3 DNA is TGTGCCAGCAGCTCCCGGGACAGGGGAGCCTACAATGAGCAGTTCTTC. J is TRBJ2-1 and V is TRBV5-4; TRBD1 agrees at 10 bases. The CDR3 is 16 residues long. CDR1 is SGHNT and CDR2 is YYREEE in the germline V gene (reference sequence). After removal of 3 bases from V and 2 bases from J, the junction contained 5 bases not matched to a gene.

The chain joins TRBV5-1 to TRBJ1-2, with 7 bases that match TRBD1. Germline V gene sequence: CDR1 SGHRS, CDR2 YFSETQ. The CDR3 is made up of 13 amino acids. With 3 bases clipped from V and 10 bases from J, the junction kept 9 bases outside the gene matches. CDR3 in amino acids: CASSSRDSQSYTF. The CDR3 coding sequence is TGCGCCAGCAGCTCAAGGGACAGCCAATCCTACACCTTC. The full variable domain, its missing parts supplied by reference TRBV5-1 and TRBJ1-2, is KAGVTQTPRYLIKTRGQQVTLSCSPISGHRSVSWYQQTPGQGLQFLFEYFSETQRNKGNFPGRFSGRQFSNSRSEMNVSTLELGDSALYLCASSSRDSQSYTFGSGTRLTVV.

The chain carries TRBV12-3 or TRBV12-4 and TRBJ2-3; D gene ambiguous. The CDR3 has 13 residues. V lost 1 base and J 2 bases, leaving 4 bases between the germline ends. The CDR3 here is CASSLDYTDTQYF. CDR3 coding DNA: TGTGCCAGCAGTTTAGATTACACAGATACGCAGTATTTT.

This clone is termed medium-sized. The V gene is TRBV9, the J gene TRBJ2-7; D perhaps matches TRBD2 (6 bases). V was cut by 4 bases and J by 3 bases, with 20 bases left in between. Germline CDR1 SGDLS, CDR2 YYNGEE. The CDR3 is made up of 16 amino acids. The CDR3 DNA reads TGTGCCAGCAGCCCACGGGACTCCTCACGATACTACGAGCAGTACTTC. Its protein is CASSPRDSSRYYEQYF.

Only a few counts were recorded for this clone. The chain combines TRBV30 with TRBJ1-2; 7 bases are a match to TRBD1. The CDR3 consists of 13 residues. Germline V gene data show CDR1 as GTSNPN and CDR2 as SVGIG (reference sequence). V gave up 5 bases and J gave up 1 base; unmatched junction bases: 4. CDR3 in DNA: TGTGCCTGGTCAGGGGGGATTAACTATGGCTACACCTTC. Encoded protein: CAWSGGINYGYTF.

This clone was picked up a small number of times. In DNA, the CDR3 is TGTGCCAGCAGTGTAGACTTCAATGAGCAGTTCTTC. This translates into CASSVDFNEQFF. The J gene is TRBJ2-1, the V gene TRBV2; D remains unclear. The CDR3 length is 12 residues. V was clipped by 4 bases and J by 6 bases, with 7 bases between them. The germline CDR1 and CDR2 sequences are SNHLY and FYNNEI.

This chain connects TRBV24-1 to TRBJ2-2, with 10 bases matching TRBD1. CDR3 length equals 16 residues. The trim removed 4 bases at V and 7 bases at J, leaving 8 bases unmatched. Germline CDR1 is KGHDR and CDR2 is SFDVKD. CDR3 residues: CATSEGGQGFGGELFF. Written as DNA, the CDR3 is TGTGCCACCAGTGAGGGGGGACAGGGGTTTGGCGGGGAGCTGTTTTTT.

The chain recombines TRBV27 with TRBJ1-2; D is possibly TRBD1 (5 bases). CDR1 MNHEY and CDR2 SMNVEV come from the germline V gene (reference sequence). CDR3 length equals 16 residues. Trimming stripped 4 bases from V and 8 bases from J, with 23 bases between. CDR3 loop: CASSSFRGEGLWGYTF. The CDR3, as DNA: TGTGCCAGCAGTTCCTTCCGGGGGGAGGGACTATGGGGCTACACCTTC.

The chain combines TRBV5-1 with TRBJ2-5; TRBD2 might be the D (6 bases). The V end was cut by 5 bases, the J end by 2 bases, with 16 bases between. This CDR3 has 15 residues. Germline V gene sequence: CDR1 SGHRS, CDR2 YFSETQ. Here the CDR3 DNA reads TGCGCCAGCAGTGACACCCCGGGGGTTCAAGAGACCCAGTACTTC. This gives the protein CASSDTPGVQETQYF.

A remark on this clone: This sample includes further DNA sequences coding for the same CDR3. This sequence joins TRBV7-9 and TRBJ1-1; D gene ambiguous. The V gene's germline CDR1 is SEHNR and CDR2 FQNEAQ (reference sequence). This CDR3 comprises 13 residues. The V gene lost 3 bases and the J gene lost 1 base, with 6 bases spanning the gap. In DNA form, the CDR3 reads TGTGCCAGCAGCTTGAACTCGAACACTGAAGCTTTCTTT. Translated, it gives CASSLNSNTEAFF.

Within the sample, this clone is large. The genes are TRBV2 and TRBJ1-1; TRBD1 aligns across 8 bases. This CDR3 spans 17 amino acids. Germline CDR1 reads SNHLY; CDR2 reads FYNNEI. V lost 4 bases and J lost 0; bases outside the gene matches: 10. CDR3: CASSGARDRTMNTEAFF. CDR3 bases: TGTGCCAGCAGTGGGGCTCGGGACAGGACCATGAACACTGAAGCTTTCTTT.

The J gene is TRBJ1-1, the V gene TRBV3-1 (or the pseudogene TRBV3-2); D gene unclear. V was shortened by 4 bases and J by 5 bases, with 17 bases between the two germline ends. The CDR3 extends over 15 amino acids. CDR1 and CDR2 from the germline V gene are LGHDT and YNNKEL (reference sequence). CDR3 in DNA: TGTGCCAGCAGCCCAACTTTCTCGGGGTCAACTGAAGCTTTCTTT. Protein product: CASSPTFSGSTEAFF.

CDR3 in amino acids: CASTENSGNTIYF. CDR3 DNA: TGTGCCAGCACCGAGAACTCTGGAAACACCATATATTTT. V gene TRBV9 combines with J gene TRBJ1-3; D call uncertain. Trimming removed 6 bases from V and 0 bases from J, with 7 bases in between. The CDR3 covers 13 residues. Germline CDR1 and CDR2: SGDLS and YYNGEE.

This clone was seen a single time. The chain joins TRBV18 to TRBJ2-5; 8 bases agree with TRBD1. Germline V gene sequence: CDR1 KGHSH, CDR2 LQKENI. V was pared by 3 bases and J by 2 bases, with 2 bases of the junction left unmatched. The CDR3 consists of 14 residues. In DNA form, the CDR3 reads TGTGCCAGCTCACCCGGACAGGGACAAGAGACCCAGTACTTC. This gives the protein CASSPGQGQETQYF.

The rearrangement joins TRBV10-3 to TRBJ2-3; 9 bases align to TRBD1. CDR1 and CDR2 from the germline V gene are ENHRY and SYGVKD. V was clipped by 2 bases and J by 0 bases; unmatched bases: 6. CDR3 size: 17 residues. CDR3 in DNA: TGTGCCATCAGTGAGAGACAGGGGGTTAGGAGCACAGATACGCAGTATTTT. This translates into CAISERQGVRSTDTQYF.

This clone was observed a single time. The CDR3 sequence: CASSDPQAGGEKLFF. CDR3 sequence (DNA): TGTGCCAGCAGTGACCCTCAGGCAGGTGGTGAAAAACTGTTTTTT. This sequence joins TRBV25-1 and TRBJ1-4; D remains ambiguous. Germline CDR1 is MGHDK and CDR2 is SYGVNS. Between the trimmed V and J ends, which lost 3 bases and 7 bases, there was a span of 15 bases. This CDR3 has 15 amino acids. The full variable domain, rest sourced from reference TRBV25-1 and TRBJ1-4, is EADIYQTPRYLVIGTGKKITLECSQTMGHDKMYWYQQDPGMELHLIHYSYGVNSTEKGDLSSESTVSRIRTEHFPLTLESARPSHTSQYLCASSDPQAGGEKLFFGSGTQLSVL.